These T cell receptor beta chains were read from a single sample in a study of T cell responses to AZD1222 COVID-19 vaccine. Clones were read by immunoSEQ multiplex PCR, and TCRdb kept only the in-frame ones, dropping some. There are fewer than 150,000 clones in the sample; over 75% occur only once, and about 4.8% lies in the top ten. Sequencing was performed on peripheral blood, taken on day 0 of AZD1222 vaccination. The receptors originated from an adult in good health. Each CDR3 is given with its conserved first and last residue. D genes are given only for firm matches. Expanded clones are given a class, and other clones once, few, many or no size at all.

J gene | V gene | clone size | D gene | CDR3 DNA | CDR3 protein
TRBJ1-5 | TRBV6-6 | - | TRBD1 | TGTGCCAGCAGTCCAGGGGGCTCCCAGCATTTT | CASSPGGSQHF
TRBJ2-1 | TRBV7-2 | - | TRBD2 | TGTGCCACCTCTGGGGCCGCGGGGGGGTACAATGAGCAGTTCTTC | CATSGAAGGYNEQFF
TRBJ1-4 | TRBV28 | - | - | TGTGCCAGCAGCGTTCACGGGGACACTGAAAAACTGTTTTTT | CASSVHGDTEKLFF
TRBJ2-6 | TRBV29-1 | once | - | TGCAGCGTGCAGGGCTTCGGTGGGGCCAACGTCCTGACTTTC | CSVQGFGGANVLTF
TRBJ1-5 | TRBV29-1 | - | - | TGCAGCGTTCATGAGGGGACCGGCTCGAATCAGCCCCAGCATTTT | CSVHEGTGSNQPQHF
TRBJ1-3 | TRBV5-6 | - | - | TGTGCCAGCAGCTTGCGGGGTGGAAACACCATATATTTT | CASSLRGGNTIYF
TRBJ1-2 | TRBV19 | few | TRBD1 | TGTGCCAGTAGAACCCCACTACAGGGGACAGGTGGCTACACCTTC | CASRTPLQGTGGYTF
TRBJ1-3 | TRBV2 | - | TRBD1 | TGTGCCAGCAGGCAGGGGGGCTCTGGAAACACCATATATTTT | CASRQGGSGNTIYF
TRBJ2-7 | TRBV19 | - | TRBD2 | TGTGCCAGTAGTCCAGACTCGACTAGCGGGAGGGTTAAGCAGTACTTC | CASSPDSTSGRVKQYF
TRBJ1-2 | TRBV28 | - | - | TGTGCCAGCTCAGCAGACTATGGCTACACCTTC | CASSADYGYTF
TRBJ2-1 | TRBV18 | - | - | TGTGCCAGCTCACCACCGGTCAAAGGTTACAATGAGCAGTTCTTC | CASSPPVKGYNEQFF
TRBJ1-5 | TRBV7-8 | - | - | TGTGCCAGCAGCTTAGGCCTCTTTCTACAGCCCCAGCATTTT | CASSLGLFLQPQHF
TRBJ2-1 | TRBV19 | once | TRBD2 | TGTGCCAGTAGTATAGGGGCGGGGGGATACAATGAGCAGTTCTTC | CASSIGAGGYNEQFF
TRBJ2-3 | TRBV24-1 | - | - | TGTGCCACCAGTGGGGCCGGGGGAGCAGATACGCAGTATTTT | CATSGAGGADTQYF